The 14 T cell receptor beta chains listed next were all sequenced from one sample in a study of radiotherapy plus CTLA-4 blockade in lung cancer. Generated by immunoSEQ multiplex PCR, the TCRdb table keeps only in-frame clones and is missing some. The sample has tens of thousands of clones; approximately 79% are singletons. The specimen was peripheral blood, collected from a patient treated with radiotherapy plus ipilimumab. The receptors were sampled from a human donor with non-small cell lung cancer whose response to radiotherapy plus ipilimumab could not be evaluated. Some clones in this sample may be carry-over from other donors' samples.

The genes are TRBV30 and TRBJ1-1; 8 positions agree with TRBD1. The ends lost 2 bases at V and 5 bases at J; junction bases unmatched: 7. This CDR3 is built from 14 residues. Germline values: CDR1 GTSNPN, CDR2 SVGIG (reference sequence). This chain's CDR3 is CAWSTTGVLTEAFF. CDR3 coding DNA: TGTGCCTGGAGTACGACAGGGGTGTTAACTGAAGCTTTCTTT.

The CDR3 coding sequence is TGTGCCAGCAGCCAACGACAGGGAGGGAACACCGGGGAGCTGTTTTTT. Amino acid sequence: CASSQRQGGNTGELFF. This sequence joins TRBV7-2 and TRBJ2-2; a possible D gene is TRBD1 (7 bases). CDR1 SGHTA and CDR2 FQGNSA come from the germline V gene. The CDR3 consists of 16 residues. V gave up 5 bases and J gave up 1 base, with 14 bases separating them.

The chain couples TRBV6-5 to TRBJ1-2; the D gene is possibly TRBD1 (6 bases). The CDR3 consists of 12 residues. The V gene lost 5 bases and the J gene lost 3 bases, with 7 bases spanning the gap. Per germline, CDR1 MNHEY and CDR2 SVGAGI. The chain's CDR3 is CASSRTDYGYTF. CDR3 coding DNA: TGTGCCAGCAGTCGGACAGACTATGGCTACACCTTC.

The chain employs TRBV5-4 and TRBJ2-7; D not certain. In germline, CDR1 is SGHNT, CDR2 YYREEE (reference sequence). The CDR3 has 16 amino acids. The V and J ends lost 3 bases and 0 bases respectively, with 16 bases between them. CDR3 protein: CASSSISGFSSYEQYF. The CDR3 DNA is TGTGCCAGCAGCTCCATTTCAGGATTCAGCTCCTACGAGCAGTACTTC.

The chain carries TRBV6-1 and TRBJ1-2; no definite D call. There are 15 residues in the CDR3. Trimming cost V 0 bases and J 3 bases, with 11 bases left between them. CDR1 MNHNS and CDR2 SASEGT come from the germline V gene. In nucleotides, the CDR3 is TGTGCCAGCAGTGAAGCAGTATCGGGGTACTATGGCTACACCTTC. Translation gives CASSEAVSGYYGYTF.

This chain uses TRBV4-2 with TRBJ2-3; D gene unclear. V lost 0 bases, J lost 8 bases, and 6 bases lay in between. Germline V gene sequence: CDR1 LGHNA, CDR2 YNFKEQ. The CDR3 consists of 12 residues. The CDR3 is CASSQDTATQYF. The CDR3 region has the DNA TGTGCCAGCAGCCAAGATACTGCTACGCAGTATTTT.

J is TRBJ1-4 and V is TRBV7-2; a possible D gene is TRBD1 (6 bases). This CDR3 is built from 15 residues. In germline, CDR1 is SGHTA, CDR2 FQGNSA. The V and J ends lost 4 bases and 5 bases respectively, with 14 bases between them. The CDR3 DNA reads TGTGCCAGCAGCTCTACAGGGTCAGGAAATGAAAAACTGTTTTTT. Protein product: CASSSTGSGNEKLFF.

DNA of the CDR3: TGTGCCATCAGTGGGGGAGGCCCAGGCGGTGAAAAACTGTTTTTT. Protein product: CAISGGGPGGEKLFF. The chain has TRBV10-3 and TRBJ1-4; D ambiguous. Trimming pared 4 bases from V and 7 bases from J, leaving 16 bases between. The CDR3 runs 15 residues. CDR1 ENHRY and CDR2 SYGVKD come from the germline V gene.

V is TRBV11-2 and J is TRBJ1-4; D unresolved. The CDR3 consists of 16 residues. Trimming took 0 bases from V and 4 from J, leaving 12 bases between them. Per the germline V gene, CDR1 is SGHAT and CDR2 is FQNNGV. CDR3 nucleotide sequence: TGTGCCAGCAGCTTAGATCTGTACAGCCTTAATGAAAAACTGTTTTTT. Its translation is CASSLDLYSLNEKLFF.

This clone was seen only once. The chain employs TRBV28 and TRBJ1-2; D not certain. The germline V gene has CDR1 MDHEN and CDR2 SYDVKM. V lost 3 bases to trimming and J lost 3 bases, with 14 bases between them. The CDR3 loop spans 15 amino acids. DNA of the CDR3: TGTGCCAGCAGTTTGGGAGGTGGGGATCACTATGGCTACACCTTC. Translating it yields CASSLGGGDHYGYTF.

The V call is TRBV18, the J call TRBJ2-1; unclear D gene. Trimming cost V 4 bases and J 0 bases, with 7 bases left between them. The CDR3 covers 14 residues. Per germline, CDR1 KGHSH and CDR2 LQKENI. As DNA, the CDR3 is TGTGCCAGCTCACAGGCGGCCTCCTACAATGAGCAGTTCTTC. It translates to CASSQAASYNEQFF.

The rearrangement links TRBV7-6 to TRBJ2-5, with D perhaps matching TRBD2 (6 bases). V was pared by 1 base and J by 5 bases, with 8 bases between. This CDR3 is 13 amino acids long. Germline CDR1 SGHVS, CDR2 FNYEAQ. The CDR3 sequence: CASSLGLAETQYF. The CDR3 DNA sequence: TGTGCCAGCAGCTTAGGTCTAGCGGAGACCCAGTACTTC.

V and J are TRBV10-3 and TRBJ2-7; TRBD1 agrees at 8 bases. Germline V gene lookup returns CDR1 ENHRY and CDR2 SYGVKD. J lost 7 bases, V lost 3 bases, and 5 bases had no gene match. This CDR3 has 13 amino acids. CDR3 sequence reads: CAISDGQGREQYF. The CDR3, as DNA: TGTGCCATCAGTGACGGACAGGGAAGGGAGCAGTACTTC.

Remarks on this clone: Sequence at one end of the junction differs from germline and may be a read error. The V and J genes are TRBV29-1 and TRBJ2-5, with 12 positions matching TRBD2. Germline CDR1 reads SQVTM; CDR2 reads ANQGSEA. The CDR3 sequence is 16 residues long. This CDR3 is CSVPGLAGSEQEAQYF. The CDR3, as DNA: TGCAGCGTCCCCGGACTAGCGGGGTCGGAACAAGAGGCCCAGTACTTC. The full variable domain, rest sourced from reference TRBV29-1 and TRBJ2-5, is SAVISQKPSRDICQRGTSLTIQCQVDSQVTMMFWYRQQPGQSLTLIATANQGSEATYESGFVIDKFPISRPNLTFSTLTVSNMSPEDSSIYLCSVPGLAGSEQEAQYFGPGTRLLVL.